This TCR beta chain originates from a study of read filtering for tumor transcriptome and immune sequencing. Study-wide points: Compared with RNA-seq, IR-seq gave much higher clonotype depth and reliability. Approximately 80% of IR-seq clonotypes had one read, totaling around 3.4% of reads; RNA-seq: approximately 75% and 45%.

Molecular barcoded adaptors covering alpha/delta and beta/gamma chains were used on approximately 440 ng RNA. A single record per CDR3 protein comes from TCRdb applying MiXCR to the reads. Altogether nearly 60,000 distinct CDR3 sequences are present, roughly an eighth being singletons, with the ten largest covering roughly 16%. This clonotype was picked up many times. Its antigen is not identified. One junction end does not reproduce the germline sequence, and a read error may be involved. Germline V lookup: CDR1 SEHNR, CDR2 FQNEAQ (reference sequence). The CDR3 loop spans 12 amino acids. Sampling of bone marrow took place during active disease in every patient.

The chain carries TRBV7-9 and TRBJ1-2; weak D call: TRBD1 (5 bases). Sequencing input: a population of CD138-negative cells sorted from bone marrow. The clonotype comes from a donor at least 40 years old with multiple myeloma. The CDR3 loop is CCVGASNYGYTF. The CDR3 DNA is TGCTGTGTCGGGGCTTCTAACTATGGCTACACCTTC.